This T cell receptor beta chain derives from a study of blood T cell repertoires in COVID-19. In the study overall: Sources were T cells, B-cell-depleted T cells, or PBMCs; the material itself was cDNA or gDNA.

Authors' methods: Reference gene primer amplification gave nucleated cell count estimates. Libraries were prepared by immunoSEQ multiplex PCR; TCRdb keeps only in-frame clonotypes and omits some of them. V, J and clone size are those of that table, while D and trimming were read from the DNA. The sample shows just over 300,000 clones, around 90% of them seen only once. Donors were grouped by their self-reported clinical history. Recovered Cohort 3 donors showed two negative PCRs, clearance, or symptom resolution. The CDR3 has 12 amino acids. The junction had 6 bases not matched to a gene; V was cut back by 8 bases and J by 9 bases. Germline V CDR1 and CDR2: MGHDK, SYGVNS.

The chain combines TRBV25-1 with TRBJ2-7, with 11 nucleotides matching TRBD1. The source is a woman in her late teens or twenties who had recovered from COVID-19. The sample consisted of PBMCs or T cells enriched from blood (not recorded which). For the CDR3, the DNA is TGTGCCAGCGGTGGACAGGGGGCAAGGCAGTACTTC. Protein product: CASGGQGARQYF.